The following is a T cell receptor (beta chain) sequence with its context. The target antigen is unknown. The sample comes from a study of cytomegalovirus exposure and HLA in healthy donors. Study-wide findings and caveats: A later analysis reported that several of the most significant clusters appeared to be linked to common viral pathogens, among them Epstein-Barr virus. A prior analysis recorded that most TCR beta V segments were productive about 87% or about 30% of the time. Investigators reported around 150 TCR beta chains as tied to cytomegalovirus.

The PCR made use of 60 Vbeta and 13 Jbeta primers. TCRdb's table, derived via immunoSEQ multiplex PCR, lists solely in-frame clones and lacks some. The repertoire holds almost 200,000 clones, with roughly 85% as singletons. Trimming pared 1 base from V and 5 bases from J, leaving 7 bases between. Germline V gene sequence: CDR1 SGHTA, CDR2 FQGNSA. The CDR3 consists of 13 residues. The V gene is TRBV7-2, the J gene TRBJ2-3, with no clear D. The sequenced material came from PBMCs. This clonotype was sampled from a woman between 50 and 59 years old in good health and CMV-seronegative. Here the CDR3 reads CASSLVRRDTQYF. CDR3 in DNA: TGTGCCAGCAGCTTAGTACGGAGAGATACGCAGTATTTT.